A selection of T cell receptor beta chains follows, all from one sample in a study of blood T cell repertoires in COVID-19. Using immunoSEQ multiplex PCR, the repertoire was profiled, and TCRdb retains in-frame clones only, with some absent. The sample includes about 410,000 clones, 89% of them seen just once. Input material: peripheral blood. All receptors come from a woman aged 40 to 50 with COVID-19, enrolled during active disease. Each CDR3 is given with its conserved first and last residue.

CDR3 protein: CASSLRQTNYGYTF
V gene: TRBV28
J gene: TRBJ1-2

CDR3 protein: CASSVLAGGPYEQYF
V gene: TRBV7-7
J gene: TRBJ2-7

CDR3 protein: CASSPSGGAYNEQFF
V gene: TRBV6-6
J gene: TRBJ2-1

CDR3 protein: CASSPWGGEGQPQHF
V gene: TRBV6-5
J gene: TRBJ1-5

CDR3 protein: CASSIVGQNSPLHF
V gene: TRBV19
J gene: TRBJ1-6

CDR3 protein: CASRLAGGPGELFF
V gene: TRBV5-1
J gene: TRBJ2-2

CDR3 protein: CASSYQEAIVNEQFF
V gene: TRBV5-1
J gene: TRBJ2-1

CDR3 protein: CASSLANEDQPQHF
V gene: TRBV7-2
J gene: TRBJ1-5

CDR3 protein: CASSQEGHRRFF
V gene: TRBV3-1/TRBV3-2
J gene: TRBJ1-4

CDR3 protein: CASSSGLAGGPEQFF
V gene: TRBV7-7
J gene: TRBJ2-1

CDR3 protein: CASSLAGGVEKLFF
V gene: TRBV27
J gene: TRBJ1-4

CDR3 protein: CASSSGQGLDYGYTF
V gene: TRBV5-4
J gene: TRBJ1-2

CDR3 protein: CASRPNRGGNYGYTF
V gene: TRBV7-2
J gene: TRBJ1-2